This TCR beta chain was recovered during a study of long-term antiretroviral therapy in people with HIV. Germline values: CDR1 LGHNT, CDR2 FRNRAP. The CDR3 consists of 18 residues. Trimming left V 1 base short and J 1 base short, with 19 bases between. A v3.0 immunoSEQ assay was performed at survey level. Measured with immunoSEQ multiplex PCR; TCRdb has only the in-frame clones, and not every one. Of about 27,000 clones listed, 70% to 90% were seen once; the top ten hold about 9.4%. Going into DNA extraction, samples held roughly 0.95-11 million cryopreserved PBMC. The V gene is TRBV12-5, the J gene TRBJ1-2; D might be TRBD1 (6 bases). The sequence was obtained from a man in his forties with HIV. The source material was unsorted PBMCs, sampled 3 years after starting antiretroviral therapy. The CDR3, as DNA: TGTGCTAGTGGTTTGGGAGCGACAGGAAGGGGGGGTAACTATGGCTACACCTTC. Residues: CASGLGATGRGGNYGYTF. The complete variable domain, with remaining parts taken from reference TRBV12-5 and TRBJ1-2, reads DARVTQTPRHKVTEMGQEVTMRCQPILGHNTVFWYRQTMMQGLELLAYFRNRAPLDDSGMPKDRFSAEMPDATLATLKIQPSEPRDSAVYFCASGLGATGRGGNYGYTFGSGTRLTVV.